This TCR beta chain was captured by sequencing in a study of cytomegalovirus exposure and HLA in healthy donors. Broader study findings: Serostatus for CMV was the only available immune exposure information. The authors assumed roughly uniform sequencing depth across donors for presence/absence analyses.

About this clone: Its specificity is unknown.

There are 15 residues in the CDR3. The V gene's germline CDR1 is SGHRS and CDR2 YFSETQ. The V and J ends lost 3 bases and 3 bases, in that order; junction bases with no gene match: 5. 60 Vbeta and 13 Jbeta primers were used in PCR. Measured with immunoSEQ multiplex PCR; TCRdb has only the in-frame clones, and not every one. The repertoire table contains fewer than 150,000 clones. The sequence was obtained from a man aged 35 to 55 in good health and CMV-seronegative. Sequencing was performed on PBMCs. This chain links TRBV5-1 with TRBJ2-2; 7 positions match TRBD1. DNA for the CDR3: TGCGCCAGCAGCTCCGGACAGGCAGACACCGGGGAGCTGTTTTTT. It codes for CASSSGQADTGELFF.